Shown below are 17 T cell receptor beta chains from a single sample sequenced in a study of neoadjuvant anti-PD-1 for oral cavity cancer (dated by TCRdb to the early 2020s). The time point label corresponds to: after neoadjuvant nivolumab, at surgical resection. Libraries were built with the immunoSEQ multiplex PCR assay. TCRdb limited this immuneACCESS table to in-frame rearrangements with V and J called. A share of clones is missing; checked studies link under half to unresolved V genes, and the rest is unexplained. This sample has about 42,000 clones in its table, and 65% to 85% of those were observed once. The ten most abundant clones make up more than 4.5% of the sample. Specimen: PBMCs, collected after nivolumab (anti-PD-1) treatment. Receptor source: a person aged 35-79 years with oral cavity squamous cell carcinoma.

This clone was recorded a few times. The chain has TRBV19 and TRBJ1-3; D uncertain. CDR1 LNHDA and CDR2 SQIVND come from the germline V gene (reference sequence). CDR3 length: 17 residues. V was pared by 6 bases and J by 0 bases, with 18 bases between. The CDR3 sequence is CASRPRSSPSSGNTIYF. The CDR3 bases are TGTGCCAGTAGGCCCCGTTCCTCGCCCAGCTCTGGAAACACCATATATTTT.

The chain employs TRBV2 and TRBJ1-6, with D maybe TRBD1 (5 bases). This CDR3 has 14 amino acids. In germline, CDR1 is SNHLY, CDR2 FYNNEI. Deletions cut 4 bases from V and 8 bases from J, with 12 bases between. CDR3 protein: CASSANRFDSPLHF. CDR3 DNA sequence: TGTGCCAGCAGTGCAAACAGGTTTGATTCACCCCTCCACTTT.

Here the CDR3 reads CASSLEGRGYNEQFF. Written as DNA, the CDR3 is TGTGCCAGCAGCTTAGAAGGCAGGGGGTACAATGAGCAGTTCTTC. J is TRBJ2-1 and V is TRBV11-2, with 7 bases aligning to TRBD1. V shed 0 bases and J 4 bases; nucleotides not matched to a gene: 3. The CDR3 totals 15 residues. Germline values: CDR1 SGHAT, CDR2 FQNNGV.

The rearrangement uses TRBV15 and TRBJ2-3; 11 bases are a match to TRBD2. The CDR3 runs to 16 residues. Germline V gene data show CDR1 as LNHNV and CDR2 as YYDKDF (reference sequence). Germline trimming cut 5 bases from V and 7 bases from J; bases unmatched to any gene: 11. DNA of the CDR3: TGTGCCACCAGCCCCGAAGTAGCGGGGGGGCGAAATACGCAGTATTTT. It translates to CATSPEVAGGRNTQYF.

The chain employs TRBV7-9 and TRBJ1-2; perhaps TRBD1 as D (5 bases). There are 14 residues in the CDR3. The V and J ends lost 5 bases and 5 bases respectively, with 15 bases between them. Germline V lookup: CDR1 SEHNR, CDR2 FQNEAQ (reference sequence). CDR3 DNA: TGTGCCAGCAGCCGAGGGGCGGGGTCTTATGGCTACACCTTC. Its translation: CASSRGAGSYGYTF.

This clone came up once. The chain recombines TRBV28 with TRBJ2-1, with 9 nucleotides matching TRBD2. Germline V gives CDR1 MDHEN, CDR2 SYDVKM. V gave up 6 bases and J gave up 5 bases; unmatched junction bases: 17. This CDR3 spans 18 amino acids. The CDR3 coding sequence is TGTGCCAGCAGCCCATGGGTCGCGGGAGGGCCCCTACACAATGAGCAGTTCTTC. Translating it yields CASSPWVAGGPLHNEQFF.

This rearrangement joins TRBV5-1 to TRBJ1-1; a weak D match, TRBD1 (5 bases). The CDR3 sequence is 13 residues long. Germline lookup yields CDR1 SGHRS and CDR2 YFSETQ. V lost 4 bases and J 3 bases, leaving 10 bases between the germline ends. The CDR3 is CASSEQGYTEAFF. The CDR3 region has the DNA TGCGCCAGCAGCGAGCAGGGATACACTGAAGCTTTCTTT.

This clone was observed a handful of times. The chain has TRBV11-2 and TRBJ1-4; D unclear. Germline values: CDR1 SGHAT, CDR2 FQNNGV. This CDR3 is built from 16 residues. V lost 1 base and J lost 5, with 14 bases in between. The CDR3 bases are TGTGCCAGCAGCTTAGGAGTCGGCGCTAGGAATGAAAAACTGTTTTTT. Amino acids: CASSLGVGARNEKLFF.

V and J are TRBV5-3 and TRBJ2-6; 7 bases are shared with TRBD1. TRBV5-3 is given ORF status, its function remaining uncertain. The CDR3 sequence is 15 residues long. V trimming: 4 bases; J trimming: 4 bases; junction bases outside the gene matches: 5. CDR3 in amino acids: CARSPRGPGANVLTF. The CDR3 DNA sequence: TGTGCCAGAAGCCCTAGGGGGCCAGGGGCCAACGTCCTGACTTTC.

This chain joins TRBV4-2 and TRBJ2-1, with 12 bases aligning to TRBD2. Germline-derived CDR1 and CDR2 are LGHNA and YNFKEQ. There are 16 residues in the CDR3. V lost 1 base and J lost 8; bases outside the gene matches: 6. The DNA of the CDR3 is TGTGCCAGCAGCCAAGCTAGCGGGAGGGCCAGGGATGAGCAGTTCTTC. Amino acids: CASSQASGRARDEQFF.

Concerning this clone: At the DNA level, this CDR3 is encoded by other sequences in the same sample as well. The V call is TRBV6-1, the J call TRBJ2-5, with a tentative D call TRBD2 (6 bases). Germline values: CDR1 MNHNS, CDR2 SASEGT. The CDR3 has 13 amino acids. V lost 6 bases and J 4 bases, leaving 12 bases between the germline ends. CDR3 sequence (DNA): TGTGCCAGCAGCCAAGGAGGGCTAGAGACCCAGTACTTC. This encodes CASSQGGLETQYF.

The rearrangement uses TRBV5-1 and TRBJ2-7; 7 bases align to TRBD2. This CDR3 contains 14 residues. Trimming took 0 bases from V and 5 from J; bases not matched to a gene: 5. Germline loops: CDR1 SGHRS, CDR2 YFSETQ. CDR3 amino acids: CASSLGGAGDEQYF. CDR3 nucleotides: TGCGCCAGCAGCTTGGGAGGGGCGGGGGACGAGCAGTACTTC. Variable domain in full (rest from reference TRBV5-1 and TRBJ2-7): KAGVTQTPRYLIKTRGQQVTLSCSPISGHRSVSWYQQTPGQGLQFLFEYFSETQRNKGNFPGRFSGRQFSNSRSEMNVSTLELGDSALYLCASSLGGAGDEQYFGPGTRLTVT.

The chain is built from TRBV27 and TRBJ2-2; D call uncertain. The CDR3 has 14 amino acids. CDR1 is MNHEY and CDR2 is SMNVEV in the germline V gene (reference sequence). The V gene lost 2 bases and the J gene lost 3 bases, with 7 bases spanning the gap. The CDR3: CASSLRTYTGELFF. CDR3 DNA sequence: TGTGCCAGCAGTTTAAGAACGTACACCGGGGAGCTGTTTTTT.

The gene calls are TRBV6-5 and TRBJ1-6; D call uncertain. V was cut by 0 bases and J by 5 bases, with 11 bases left in between. Germline CDR1 MNHEY, CDR2 SVGAGI. The CDR3 is 16 residues long. In DNA, the CDR3 is TGTGCCAGCAGTTACTCTTCTTTACGTCATAATTCACCCCTCCACTTT. Its translation is CASSYSSLRHNSPLHF.

The genes are TRBV27 and TRBJ2-3, with 7 bases that match TRBD1. Germline values: CDR1 MNHEY, CDR2 SMNVEV (reference sequence). V gave up 3 bases and J gave up 2 bases; unmatched junction bases: 5. The CDR3 covers 15 residues. DNA of the CDR3: TGTGCCAGCAGTTTTCTCGGGACAGACACAGATACGCAGTATTTT. Its translation is CASSFLGTDTDTQYF.

This clone was seen just once. The chain recombines TRBV11-2 with TRBJ2-7; D gene ambiguous. Between the trimmed V and J ends, which lost 2 bases and 5 bases, there was a span of 13 bases. The CDR3 spans 14 residues. In germline, CDR1 is SGHAT, CDR2 FQNNGV. The CDR3 nucleotides read TGTGCCAGCAGCTTACTAGTTTTGGGCGACGAGCAGTACTTC. Its translation: CASSLLVLGDEQYF.

The V and J genes are TRBV6-5 and TRBJ2-7; 10 bases are a match to TRBD2. In germline, CDR1 is MNHEY, CDR2 SVGAGI. V was pared by 6 bases and J by 5 bases, with 10 bases of the junction left unmatched. CDR3 length: 15 residues. The CDR3 coding sequence is TGTGCCAGCAGAAGCGCCGGGACTAGCGCCCACGAGCAGTACTTC. Its translation: CASRSAGTSAHEQYF.